This TCR beta chain was recorded in a study of shared clonotypes between healthy human individuals. At the level of the study: The plates for each donor numbered three CD4 naive, three CD4 memory, two CD8 naive and one CD8 memory. Regarding the study as a whole: Non-shared clonotypes were found to have lower generation probabilities than the clonotypes that were shared by all four of the sorted-subset donors. The sharing of 5% to 5.5% of naive CD4 clonotypes was seen across a handful of donors.

Clones were read by immunoSEQ multiplex PCR, and TCRdb kept only the in-frame ones, dropping some. Of 2 million to 2.5 million clones in the sample, approximately 94% were seen once. Researchers partitioned CD4+ cells into CD45RA+ naive and CD45RA-negative memory subsets. Remarks on this clone: Antigen specificity is unknown. Different DNA sequences within this sample yield the same CDR3.

The sample comprised naive CD4+ T cells sorted from blood. Subset noted: CD45RA+ positively selected. The TCR originated in a man in his late teens or twenties in good health.

CDR3 region: CASGQGNQPQHF. Written as DNA, the CDR3 is TGTGCCAGCGGACAAGGCAATCAGCCCCAGCATTTT. The chain combines TRBV6-5 with TRBJ1-5, with TRBD1 as a possible D gene (5 bases). The germline V and J ends were trimmed by 8 bases and 2 bases, with 7 bases remaining between them. Germline V gene data show CDR1 as MNHEY and CDR2 as SVGAGI. The CDR3 runs to 12 residues.